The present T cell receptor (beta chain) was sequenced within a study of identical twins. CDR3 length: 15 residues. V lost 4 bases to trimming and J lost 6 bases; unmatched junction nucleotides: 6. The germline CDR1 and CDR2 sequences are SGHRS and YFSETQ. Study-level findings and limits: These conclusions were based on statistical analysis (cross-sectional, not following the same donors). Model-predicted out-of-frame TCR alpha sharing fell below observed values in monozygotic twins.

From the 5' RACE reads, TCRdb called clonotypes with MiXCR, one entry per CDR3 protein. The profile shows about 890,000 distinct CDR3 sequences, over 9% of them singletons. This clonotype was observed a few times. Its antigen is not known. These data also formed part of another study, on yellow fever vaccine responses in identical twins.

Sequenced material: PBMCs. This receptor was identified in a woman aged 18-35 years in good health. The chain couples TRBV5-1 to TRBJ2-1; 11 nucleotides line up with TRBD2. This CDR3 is CASSRELAGVNEQFF. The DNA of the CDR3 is TGCGCCAGCAGCCGAGAACTAGCGGGAGTCAATGAGCAGTTCTTC.